A single T cell receptor beta chain is shown here with its context. These data are taken from a study of blood T cell repertoires in COVID-19. Study overall: The cDNA or gDNA used as material had been derived from T cells, B-cell-depleted T cells, or PBMCs.

Trimming shortened V by 5 bases and J by 4 bases, and 14 bases separated the two germline ends. This CDR3 spans 14 amino acids. The germline V gene encodes CDR1 MDHEN and CDR2 SYDVKM. Per the study methods: Reference gene primers were amplified, and this amplification served to estimate nucleated cell counts. Measured with immunoSEQ multiplex PCR; TCRdb has only the in-frame clones, and not every one. The DNA gave D and trimming, while V, J and clone size come from that table. The table records hundreds of thousands of clones, approximately 88% of them present only once. Enrolment of Seattle patients took place during active infection, and they were followed longitudinally.

The source is a woman between 50 and 59 years old with COVID-19, enrolled during active disease. The chain carries TRBV28 and TRBJ1-2; possibly TRBD1 for D (5 bases). The sequenced sample was peripheral blood. The CDR3 loop reads CASSPDGGVYGYTF. CDR3 nucleotide sequence: TGTGCCAGCAGTCCGGACGGGGGAGTCTATGGCTACACCTTC.